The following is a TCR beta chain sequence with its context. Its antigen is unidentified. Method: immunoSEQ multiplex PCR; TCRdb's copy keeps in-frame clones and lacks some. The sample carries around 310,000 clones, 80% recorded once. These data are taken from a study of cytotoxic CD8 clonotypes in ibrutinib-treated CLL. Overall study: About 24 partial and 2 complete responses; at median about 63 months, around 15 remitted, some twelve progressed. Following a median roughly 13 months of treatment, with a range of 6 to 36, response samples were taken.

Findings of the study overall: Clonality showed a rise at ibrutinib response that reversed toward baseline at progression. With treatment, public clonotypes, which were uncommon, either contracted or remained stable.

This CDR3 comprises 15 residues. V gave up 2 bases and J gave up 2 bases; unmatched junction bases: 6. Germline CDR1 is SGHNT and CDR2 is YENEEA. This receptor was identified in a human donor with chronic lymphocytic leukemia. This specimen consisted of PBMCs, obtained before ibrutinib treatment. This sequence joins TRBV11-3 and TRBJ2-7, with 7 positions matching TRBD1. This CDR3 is CASSLRQGGTYEQYF. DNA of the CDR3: TGTGCCAGCAGCTTAAGGCAAGGGGGCACCTACGAGCAGTACTTC.